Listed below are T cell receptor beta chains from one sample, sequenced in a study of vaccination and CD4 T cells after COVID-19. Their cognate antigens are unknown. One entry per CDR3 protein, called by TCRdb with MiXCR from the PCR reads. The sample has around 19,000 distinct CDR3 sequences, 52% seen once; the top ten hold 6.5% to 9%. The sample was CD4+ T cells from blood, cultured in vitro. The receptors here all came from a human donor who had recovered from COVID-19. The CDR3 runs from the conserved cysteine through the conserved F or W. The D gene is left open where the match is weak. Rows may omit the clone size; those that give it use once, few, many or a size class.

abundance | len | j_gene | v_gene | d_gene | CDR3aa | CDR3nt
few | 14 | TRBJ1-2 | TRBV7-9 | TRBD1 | CASSTRQGAGGYTF | TGTGCCAGCAGCACCAGACAGGGGGCGGGTGGCTACACCTTC
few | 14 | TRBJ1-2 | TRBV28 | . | CASSPTGYHYGYTF | TGTGCCAGCAGCCCGACGGGATATCACTATGGCTACACCTTC
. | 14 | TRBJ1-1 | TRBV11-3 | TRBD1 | CASSRQGAQTEAFF | TGTGCCAGCAGCCGACAGGGGGCGCAAACTGAAGCTTTCTTT
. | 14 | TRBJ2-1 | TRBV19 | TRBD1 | CASSADPGGREQFF | TGTGCCAGTAGTGCCGACCCAGGGGGAAGGGAGCAGTTCTTC
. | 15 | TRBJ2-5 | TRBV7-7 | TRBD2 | CASSRLAGGQETQYF | TGTGCCAGCAGCCGCTTAGCGGGAGGACAAGAGACCCAGTACTTC
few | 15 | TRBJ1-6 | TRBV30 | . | CAWKGGRIYNSPLHF | TGTGCCTGGAAGGGGGGCCGGATCTATAATTCACCCCTCCACTTT
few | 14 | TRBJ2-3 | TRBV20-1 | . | CSAWGRDSTDTQYF | TGCAGTGCCTGGGGCCGGGATAGCACAGATACGCAGTATTTT
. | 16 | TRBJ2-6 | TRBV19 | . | CASSPAGAGGANVLTF | TGTGCCAGTAGTCCCGCAGGGGCAGGTGGGGCCAACGTCCTGACTTTC
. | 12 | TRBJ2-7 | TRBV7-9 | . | CASSQQGYEQYF | TGTGCCAGCAGCCAACAGGGATACGAGCAGTACTTC
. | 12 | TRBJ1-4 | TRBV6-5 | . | CASSYSTEKLFF | TGTGCCAGCAGTTACTCGACAGAAAAACTGTTTTTT
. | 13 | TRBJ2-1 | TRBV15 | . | CATSAGVHNEQFF | TGTGCCACCAGCGCCGGGGTCCACAATGAGCAGTTCTTC
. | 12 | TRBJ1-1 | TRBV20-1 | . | CSAFSQGGEAFF | TGCAGTGCATTCTCCCAGGGAGGTGAAGCTTTCTTT
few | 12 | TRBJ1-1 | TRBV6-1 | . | CASRRGNTEAFF | TGTGCCAGCAGAAGGGGGAACACTGAAGCTTTCTTT
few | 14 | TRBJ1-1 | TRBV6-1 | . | CASSWRPVNTEAFF | TGTGCCAGCAGCTGGAGACCTGTGAACACTGAAGCTTTCTTT
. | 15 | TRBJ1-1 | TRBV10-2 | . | CASSEPRNANTEAFF | TGCGCCAGCAGCGAACCCAGGAACGCGAACACTGAAGCTTTCTTT
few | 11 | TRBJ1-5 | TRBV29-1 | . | CSPTGNQPQHF | TGCAGCCCGACAGGTAACCAGCCCCAGCATTTT
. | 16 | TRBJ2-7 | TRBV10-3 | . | CAISRGGRETSYEQYF | TGTGCCATCAGTAGAGGGGGGAGGGAGACCTCCTACGAGCAGTACTTC
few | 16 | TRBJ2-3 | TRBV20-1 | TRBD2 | CSAERTSGGATDTQYF | TGCAGTGCTGAGAGGACTAGCGGGGGGGCCACAGATACGCAGTATTTT
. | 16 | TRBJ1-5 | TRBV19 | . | CASSMSGPLSNQPQHF | TGTGCCAGTAGTATGTCTGGACCGCTTAGCAATCAGCCCCAGCATTTT
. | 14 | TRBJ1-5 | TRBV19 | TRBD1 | CASSTTGGGQPQHF | TGTGCCAGTAGTACAACAGGGGGGGGACAGCCCCAGCATTTT
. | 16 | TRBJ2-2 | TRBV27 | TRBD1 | CASSPDRGREAGELFF | TGTGCCAGCAGTCCGGACAGGGGGCGGGAGGCCGGGGAGCTGTTTTTT
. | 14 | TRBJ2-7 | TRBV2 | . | CASSAEGLSYEQYF | TGTGCCAGCAGTGCGGAGGGCCTATCGTACGAGCAGTACTTC
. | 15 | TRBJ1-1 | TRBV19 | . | CASSIELVRDTEAFF | TGTGCCAGTAGTATAGAGCTTGTCCGGGATACTGAAGCTTTCTTT
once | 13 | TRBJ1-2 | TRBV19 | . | CASIGSLVYGYTF | TGTGCCAGTATTGGGTCGTTGGTATATGGCTACACCTTC
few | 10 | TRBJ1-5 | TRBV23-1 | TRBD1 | CASRGQVQHF | TGCGCCAGCAGGGGACAGGTCCAGCATTTT
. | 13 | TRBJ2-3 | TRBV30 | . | CAWLVESTDTQYF | TGTGCCTGGTTAGTGGAGAGCACAGATACGCAGTATTTT
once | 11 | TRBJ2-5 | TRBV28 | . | CASSNQETQYF | TGTGCCAGCAGTAACCAAGAGACCCAGTACTTC
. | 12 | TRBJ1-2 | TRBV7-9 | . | CASSHSDLGYTF | TGTGCCAGCAGCCATTCTGACTTGGGCTACACCTTC
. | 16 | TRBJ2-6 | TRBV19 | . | CASSIPTRGGANVLTF | TGTGCCAGTAGTATTCCCACCCGCGGTGGGGCCAACGTCCTGACTTTC
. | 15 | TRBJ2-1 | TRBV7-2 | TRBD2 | CASSLIGGGGNEQFF | TGTGCCAGCAGCTTAATCGGCGGGGGGGGTAATGAGCAGTTCTTC
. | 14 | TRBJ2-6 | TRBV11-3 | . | CASSTVAGANVLTF | TGTGCCAGCAGCACAGTTGCTGGGGCCAACGTCCTGACTTTC
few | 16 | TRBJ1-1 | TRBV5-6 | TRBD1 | CASSPFEGRGWTEAFF | TGTGCCAGCAGCCCCTTTGAGGGCAGGGGGTGGACTGAAGCTTTCTTT
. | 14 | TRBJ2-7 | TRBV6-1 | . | CASSRSDSFYEQYF | TGTGCCAGCAGCCGATCGGACAGCTTCTACGAGCAGTACTTC
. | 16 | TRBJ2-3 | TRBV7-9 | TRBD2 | CASRWTSGGPADTQYF | TGTGCCAGCAGATGGACTAGCGGGGGTCCGGCGGATACGCAGTATTTT
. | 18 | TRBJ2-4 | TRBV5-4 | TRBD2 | CASSLASGGAGAKNIQYF | TGTGCCAGCAGCTTGGCTAGCGGGGGGGCCGGGGCCAAAAACATTCAGTACTTC
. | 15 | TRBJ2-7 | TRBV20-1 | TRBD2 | CSAKGLAGGLGEQYF | TGCAGTGCAAAAGGACTAGCGGGGGGCCTGGGCGAGCAGTACTTC
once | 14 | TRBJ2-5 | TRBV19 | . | CASSIRWGLETQYF | TGTGCCAGTAGTATAAGGTGGGGTCTGGAGACCCAGTACTTC
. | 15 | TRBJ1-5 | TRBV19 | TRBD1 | CASRSTGASGQPQHF | TGTGCCAGTAGGTCTACAGGGGCCTCCGGGCAGCCCCAGCATTTT
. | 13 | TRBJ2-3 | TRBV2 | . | CASTTGYTDTQYF | TGTGCCAGCACCACGGGGTACACAGATACGCAGTATTTT
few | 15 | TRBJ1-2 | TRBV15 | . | CATSREYGNNYGYTF | TGTGCCACCAGCAGAGAATATGGCAATAACTATGGCTACACCTTC
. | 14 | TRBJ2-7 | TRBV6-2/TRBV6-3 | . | CASSLYGVSYEQYF | TGTGCCAGCAGCCTCTACGGCGTCTCCTACGAGCAGTACTTC
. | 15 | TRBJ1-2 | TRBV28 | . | CASSFGGTPPYGYTF | TGTGCCAGCAGTTTTGGAGGGACCCCTCCTTATGGCTACACCTTC
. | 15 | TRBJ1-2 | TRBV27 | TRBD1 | CASSENRGLPYGYTF | TGTGCCAGCAGTGAAAACAGGGGGCTCCCCTATGGCTACACCTTC
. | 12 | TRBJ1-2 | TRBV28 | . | CASSLWESGYTF | TGTGCCAGCAGTTTATGGGAGTCGGGCTACACCTTC
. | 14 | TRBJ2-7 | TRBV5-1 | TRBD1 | CASSLGQGAYEQYF | TGCGCCAGCAGCTTGGGACAGGGGGCTTACGAGCAGTACTTC
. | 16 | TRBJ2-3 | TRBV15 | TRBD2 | CATSRTKREPVDTQYF | TGTGCCACCAGCAGAACCAAGCGGGAGCCGGTAGATACGCAGTATTTT
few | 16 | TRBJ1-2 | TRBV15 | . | CATSPGGEGQDYGYTF | TGTGCCACCAGCCCTGGGGGAGAGGGTCAGGACTATGGCTACACCTTC
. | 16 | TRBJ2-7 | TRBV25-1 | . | CASSEGKGSKLRGRYF | TGTGCCAGCAGTGAAGGAAAAGGGTCTAAACTCCGTGGCCGGTACTTC
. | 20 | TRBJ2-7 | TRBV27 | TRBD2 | CASSPRSGLAGARDSYEQYF | TGTGCCAGCAGCCCCAGATCGGGACTAGCGGGAGCACGGGACTCCTACGAGCAGTACTTC
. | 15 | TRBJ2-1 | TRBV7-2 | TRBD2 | CASSLTLAGSHEQFF | TGTGCCAGCAGCTTAACGCTAGCGGGAAGCCATGAGCAGTTCTTC
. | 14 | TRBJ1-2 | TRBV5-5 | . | CASSFTVGHYGYTF | TGTGCCAGCAGCTTTACGGTGGGGCACTATGGCTACACCTTC
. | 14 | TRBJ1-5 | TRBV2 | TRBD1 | CASRVDRAEQPQHF | TGTGCCAGCAGGGTAGACAGGGCCGAGCAGCCCCAGCATTTT
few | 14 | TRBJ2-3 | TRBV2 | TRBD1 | CASRRDRVTDTQYF | TGTGCCAGCAGGCGGGACAGGGTGACAGATACGCAGTATTTT
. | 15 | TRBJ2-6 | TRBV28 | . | CASSPPGPGANVLTF | TGTGCCAGCAGCCCCCCAGGGCCTGGGGCCAACGTCCTGACTTTC
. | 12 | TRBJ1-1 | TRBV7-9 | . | CASSSRAPGAFF | TGTGCCAGCAGCTCCCGGGCTCCGGGGGCTTTCTTT
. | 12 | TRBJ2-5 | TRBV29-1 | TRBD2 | CSVGLAGETQYF | TGCAGCGTTGGACTAGCGGGCGAGACCCAGTACTTC
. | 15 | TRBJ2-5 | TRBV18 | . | CASSLGLGGTEPQYF | TGTGCCAGCTCATTGGGGCTTGGCGGGACAGAGCCCCAGTACTTC
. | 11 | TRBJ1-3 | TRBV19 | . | CASSDLNTIYF | TGTGCCAGTTCTGACTTAAACACCATATATTTT
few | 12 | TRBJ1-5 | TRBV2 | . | CASSRVNQPQHF | TGTGCCAGCAGCAGGGTGAATCAGCCCCAGCATTTT